This T cell receptor beta chain was documented in a study of T cells in Graves' hyperthyroidism and ophthalmopathy. Study in general: Peripheral blood was acquired at first diagnosis, ahead of any therapy whatsoever.

The study included ophthalmopathy patients with Clinical Activity Score at least 3, NOSPECS grade at least 4 and duration under 3 months. PBMCs were derived from around 10 ml fresh peripheral blood. The CDR3 regions of TCR beta were amplified from RNA transcripts. The study used the HTBI primer set for a first-round RT-PCR of the TCR CDR3. TCRdb redid the calling of the multiplex PCR reads with MiXCR, one entry per CDR3 protein. Among under 550,000 distinct CDR3 sequences listed, 20% were seen once. Sequenced sample: blood. The receptor comes from a man aged 40-49 years with Graves' ophthalmopathy.

In nucleotides, the CDR3 is TGTGCCAGCAGCCAAGATCTAAGCGGGACGACTAGGGAGCAGTACTTC. This sequence encodes CASSQDLSGTTREQYF. V is TRBV14 and J is TRBJ2-7, with 7 bases identical to TRBD2. J was trimmed by 7 bases and V by 0 bases; bases with no gene match: 12. The CDR3 runs 16 residues. The V gene's germline CDR1 is SGHDN and CDR2 FVKESK.